This TCR beta chain was identified during a study of T cells after yellow fever vaccination. Study-wide context: Preparation of the low-cell-number fractions used SMART-Seq v4 Ultra Low Input. Findings and limits, study-wide: Reappearance after the booster was seen for most primary-vaccination clones, at more than 95% CD4 and 75% to 90% CD8. Weaker, the secondary response had a peak occurring faster, on day 5 versus 15.

Production of TCR cDNA was by 5'RACE template switching, which also added a universal primer site and UMIs. TCRdb reprocessed the 5' RACE reads via MiXCR and lists one record per CDR3 protein. The sample carries roughly 250,000 distinct CDR3 sequences, 13% recorded once. As concerns this clonotype: The antigen is undetermined.

The CDR3 runs to 14 residues. J was trimmed by 9 bases and V by 6 bases; bases with no gene match: 6. Per the germline V gene, CDR1 is SGHRS and CDR2 is YFSETQ. The sequence was obtained from a man between 25 and 39 years old who received the YFV17D yellow fever vaccine. The sequencing used CD4+ T cells sorted from PBMCs, collected 45 days after the yellow fever booster vaccination. This sequence joins TRBV5-1 and TRBJ1-6, with TRBD1 matching over 10 bases. Written as DNA, the CDR3 is TGCGCCAGCACCGATGGGACAGGGGCTTCACCCCTCCACTTT. Amino acid sequence: CASTDGTGASPLHF.